Detailed here is one TCR beta chain. The antigen remains unidentified. The data stem from a study of T cells after yellow fever vaccination. Findings and caveats of the study: Most clones from primary vaccination resurfaced after the booster (under 97% CD4, 70% to 90% CD8).

Each CDR3 protein is one row after TCRdb ran MiXCR on the 5' RACE reads. There are a few hundred thousand distinct CDR3 sequences in the sample; roughly 8.3% occur only once, and approximately 18% lies in the top ten. The TCR originated in a man aged 18 to 29 who received the YFV17D yellow fever vaccine. The sample was PBMCs, taken approximately 47 days after the first yellow fever vaccination.

The CDR3 protein is CASSLATGGGQPQHF. DNA for the CDR3: TGTGCCAGCAGTTTAGCGACAGGGGGCGGTCAGCCCCAGCATTTT. The J gene is TRBJ1-5, the V gene TRBV12-3 or TRBV12-4, with 10 bases lining up with TRBD1. J was trimmed by 6 bases and V by 0 bases; bases with no gene match: 2. This CDR3 region has 15 residues.